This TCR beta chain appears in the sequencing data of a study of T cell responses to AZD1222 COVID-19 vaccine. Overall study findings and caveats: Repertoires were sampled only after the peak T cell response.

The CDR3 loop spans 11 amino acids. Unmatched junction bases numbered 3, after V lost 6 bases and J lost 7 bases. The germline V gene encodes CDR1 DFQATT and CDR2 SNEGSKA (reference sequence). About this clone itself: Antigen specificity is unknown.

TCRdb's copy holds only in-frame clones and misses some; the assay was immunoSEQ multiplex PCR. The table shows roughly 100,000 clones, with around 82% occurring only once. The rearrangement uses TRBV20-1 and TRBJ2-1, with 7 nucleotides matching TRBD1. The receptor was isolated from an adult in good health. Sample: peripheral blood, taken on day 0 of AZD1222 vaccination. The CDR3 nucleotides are TGCAGTGCAGCACAGGGGAATGAGCAGTTCTTC. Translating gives CSAAQGNEQFF.